This paragraph reports one T cell receptor beta chain. Its antigen remains unidentified. This record belongs to a study of OX40 agonist ivuxolimab in advanced cancers. In the study overall: Recorded diagnoses for dose-escalation patients were hepatocellular carcinoma, melanoma, renal cell or head and neck cancer. Whole-study results and caveats: Expansion of clones was among the lowest in partial responders at 0.1-3.0 mg/kg.

The germline V and J ends were trimmed by 0 bases and 1 base, with 9 bases remaining between them. The CDR3 runs to 16 residues. Germline V gene data show CDR1 as MGHRA and CDR2 as YSYEKL. Using immunoSEQ multiplex PCR, the repertoire was profiled, and TCRdb retains in-frame clones only, with some absent. The table has approximately 82,000 clones, 86% seen once; the top ten hold around 2%. The source was CD4+ or CD8+ T cells sorted from blood, collected in a trial of the OX40 agonist ivuxolimab. This rearrangement joins TRBV4-1 to TRBJ1-4; D remains ambiguous. This clonotype originated in an adult with an advanced solid tumor such as melanoma, head and neck, liver or kidney cancer. The CDR3: CASSQEWEITNEKLFF. Written as DNA, the CDR3 is TGCGCCAGCAGCCAAGAATGGGAGATAACTAATGAAAAACTGTTTTTT.